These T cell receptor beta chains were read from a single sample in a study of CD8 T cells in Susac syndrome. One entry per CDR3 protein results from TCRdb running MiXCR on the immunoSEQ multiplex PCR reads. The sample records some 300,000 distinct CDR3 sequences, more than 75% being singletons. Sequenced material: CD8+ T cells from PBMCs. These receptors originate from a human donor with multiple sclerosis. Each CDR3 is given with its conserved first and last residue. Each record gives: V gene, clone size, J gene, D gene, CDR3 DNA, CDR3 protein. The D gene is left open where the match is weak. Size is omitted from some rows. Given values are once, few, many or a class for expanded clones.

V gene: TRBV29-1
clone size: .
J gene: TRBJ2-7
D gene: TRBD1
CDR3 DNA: TGCAGCGTTATTAGGGACAGGGGGAACGAGCAGTACTTC
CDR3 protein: CSVIRDRGNEQYF

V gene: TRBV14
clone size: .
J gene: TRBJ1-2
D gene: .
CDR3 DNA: TGTGCCAGCAGCCAAGCTTCCGGAGGCTACACCTTC
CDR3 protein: CASSQASGGYTF

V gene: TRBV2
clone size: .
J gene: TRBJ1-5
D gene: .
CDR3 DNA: TGTGCCAGCAGTGTTAGCAGGGTCAATCAGCCCCAGCATTTT
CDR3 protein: CASSVSRVNQPQHF

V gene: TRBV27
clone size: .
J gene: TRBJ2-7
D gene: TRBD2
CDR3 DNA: TGTGCCAGCAGTTTATCCACTAGCGGGAACGAGCAGTACTTC
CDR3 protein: CASSLSTSGNEQYF

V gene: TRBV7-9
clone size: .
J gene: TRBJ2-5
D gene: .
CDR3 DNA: TGTGCCGGGGCGGGGCCAGAGGAAGAGACCCAGTACTTC
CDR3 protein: CAGAGPEEETQYF

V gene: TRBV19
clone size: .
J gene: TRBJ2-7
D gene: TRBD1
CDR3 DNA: TGTGCCAGTAGTGCCTACCGGGACAGGGACATCGAGCAGTACTTC
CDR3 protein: CASSAYRDRDIEQYF

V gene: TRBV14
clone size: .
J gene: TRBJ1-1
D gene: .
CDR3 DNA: TGTGCCAGCAGCCAGTCGTTCGTCCTTCATGAAGCTTTCTTT
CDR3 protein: CASSQSFVLHEAFF

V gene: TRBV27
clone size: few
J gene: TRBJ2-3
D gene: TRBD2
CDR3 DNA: TGTGCCAGCAGTTTTAGCGGGGGCACAGATACGCAGTATTTT
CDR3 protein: CASSFSGGTDTQYF

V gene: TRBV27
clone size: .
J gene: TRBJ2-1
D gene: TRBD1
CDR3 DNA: TGTGCCAGCAGTTTATATGGGACAGGGAGCAACAATGAGCAGTTCTTC
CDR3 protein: CASSLYGTGSNNEQFF

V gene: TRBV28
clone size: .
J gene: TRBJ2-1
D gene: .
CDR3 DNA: TGTGCCAGCAGTTTAACACAACACAATGAGCAGTTCTTC
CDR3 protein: CASSLTQHNEQFF

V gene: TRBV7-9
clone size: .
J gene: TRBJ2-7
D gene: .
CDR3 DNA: TGTGCCAGCAGCCCGCTCGGGGGCGCGGCGCTGGAAGAGCAGTACTTC
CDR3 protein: CASSPLGGAALEEQYF

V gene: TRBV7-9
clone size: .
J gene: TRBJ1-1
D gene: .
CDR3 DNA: TGTGCCAGCAGCTCCCCCTTGACGGGTTGGGAAGCTTTCTTT
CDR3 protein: CASSSPLTGWEAFF

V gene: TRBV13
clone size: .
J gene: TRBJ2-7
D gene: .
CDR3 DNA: TGTGCCAGCAGCTTCGGACGCAGCTCCTACGAGCAGTACTTC
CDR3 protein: CASSFGRSSYEQYF

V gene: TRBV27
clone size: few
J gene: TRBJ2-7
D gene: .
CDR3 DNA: TGTGCCAGCAGTTTAGCAGGGGGGAACTACGAGCAGTACTTC
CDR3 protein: CASSLAGGNYEQYF

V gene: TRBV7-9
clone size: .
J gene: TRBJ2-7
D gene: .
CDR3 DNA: TGTGCCAGCAGCCCAACAAGACGCGAGCAGTACTTC
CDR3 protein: CASSPTRREQYF

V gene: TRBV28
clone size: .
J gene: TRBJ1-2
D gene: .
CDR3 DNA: TGTGCCAGCAGTTTCCCTTCCGTGGTCAGGGACGGGAGAAACTATGGCTACACCTTC
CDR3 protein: CASSFPSVVRDGRNYGYTF

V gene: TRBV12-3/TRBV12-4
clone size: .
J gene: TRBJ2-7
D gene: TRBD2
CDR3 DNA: TGTGCCAGCAGTTCGGGACTAGCGGGAGTTTACGAGCAGTACTTC
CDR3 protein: CASSSGLAGVYEQYF

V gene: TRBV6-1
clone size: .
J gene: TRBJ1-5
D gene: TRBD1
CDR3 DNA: TGTGCCAGCAGTCCTGAATTGGGACAGGGGGTGATTGGCAATCAGCCCCAGCATTTT
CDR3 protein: CASSPELGQGVIGNQPQHF

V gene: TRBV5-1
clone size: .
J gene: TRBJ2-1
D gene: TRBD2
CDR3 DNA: TGCGCCAGCAGCTCGTGGACTAGGCGTTATTACAATGAGCAGTTCTTC
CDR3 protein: CASSSWTRRYYNEQFF

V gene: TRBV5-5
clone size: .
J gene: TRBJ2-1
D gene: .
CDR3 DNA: TGTGCCAGCAGCTTGACGAGAAATGAGCAGTTCTTC
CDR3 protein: CASSLTRNEQFF

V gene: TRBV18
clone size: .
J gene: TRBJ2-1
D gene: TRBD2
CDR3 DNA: TGTGCCAGCTCACCGGCGACTAGCGGGAGGAATGAGCAGTTCTTC
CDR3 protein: CASSPATSGRNEQFF

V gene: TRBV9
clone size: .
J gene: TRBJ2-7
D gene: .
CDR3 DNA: TGTGCCAGCAGCCCCGAACAGGGAACCGCCTACGAGCAGTACTTC
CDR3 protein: CASSPEQGTAYEQYF

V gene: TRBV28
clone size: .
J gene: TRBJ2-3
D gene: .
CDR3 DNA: TGTGCCAGCAGTTCCTTAGCGGCCGGGGGTACGCAGTATTTT
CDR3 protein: CASSSLAAGGTQYF

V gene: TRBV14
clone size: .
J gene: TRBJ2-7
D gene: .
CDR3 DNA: TGTGCCAGCAGCCAACGGTCTACCTACGAGCAGTACTTC
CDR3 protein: CASSQRSTYEQYF

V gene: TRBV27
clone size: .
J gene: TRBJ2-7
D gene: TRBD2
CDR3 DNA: TGTGCCAGCAGTTTTAGACTAGCGACCTACGAGCAGTACTTC
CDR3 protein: CASSFRLATYEQYF

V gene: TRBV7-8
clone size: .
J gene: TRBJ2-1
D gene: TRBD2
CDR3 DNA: TGTGCCAGCAGCTCTTCATTGGGAGGGGATGAGCAGTTCTTC
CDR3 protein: CASSSSLGGDEQFF

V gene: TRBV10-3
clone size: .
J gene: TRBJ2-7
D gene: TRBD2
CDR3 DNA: TGTGCCATCAGTGAGTCAATGACTAGCGGGAGAACGCTCGAGCAGTACTTC
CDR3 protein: CAISESMTSGRTLEQYF

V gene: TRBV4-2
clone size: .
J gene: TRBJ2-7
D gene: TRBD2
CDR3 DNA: TGTGCCAGCAGCCTCTTCGCAAGCGGGGCCTCCTACGAGCAGTACTTC
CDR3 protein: CASSLFASGASYEQYF

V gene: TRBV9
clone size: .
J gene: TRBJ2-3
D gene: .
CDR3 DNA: TGTGCCAGCAGCCCAGAGGTAGGGATGGTGAATACGCAGTATTTT
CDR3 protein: CASSPEVGMVNTQYF

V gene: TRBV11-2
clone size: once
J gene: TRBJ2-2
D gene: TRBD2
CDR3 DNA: TGTGCCAGCAGCTTGACTAGCGGGATTAATCAGGAGGTGGCCGGGGAGCTGTTTTTT
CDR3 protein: CASSLTSGINQEVAGELFF

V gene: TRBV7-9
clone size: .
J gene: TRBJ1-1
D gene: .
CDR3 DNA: TGTGCCAGCAGCTTAGAACGGGGGCCGAACACTGAAGCTTTCTTT
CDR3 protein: CASSLERGPNTEAFF

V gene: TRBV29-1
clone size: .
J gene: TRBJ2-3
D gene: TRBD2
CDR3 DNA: TGCAGCGTTGGAGATGAGCGGGGGCTACGGCGGCCAGATACGCAGTATTTT
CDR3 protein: CSVGDERGLRRPDTQYF

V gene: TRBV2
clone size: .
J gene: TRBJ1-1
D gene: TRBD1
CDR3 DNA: TGTGCCAGCAGTTGGGACAGGGGAGAAGCTTTCTTT
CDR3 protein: CASSWDRGEAFF

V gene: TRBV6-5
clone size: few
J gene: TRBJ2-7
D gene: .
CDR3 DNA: TGTGCCAGCAGTTACTCGATTTATAAAAGGACGGAAACCTACGAGCAGTACTTC
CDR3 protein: CASSYSIYKRTETYEQYF

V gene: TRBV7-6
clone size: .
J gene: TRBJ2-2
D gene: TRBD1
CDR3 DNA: TGTGCCAGCAGCGCTTTCGAAGGACAGGTCAACACCGGGGAGCTGTTTTTT
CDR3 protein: CASSAFEGQVNTGELFF

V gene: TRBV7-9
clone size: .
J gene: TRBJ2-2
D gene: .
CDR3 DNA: TGTGCCAGCAGCATCCCTAGACAGAGTATGGACACCGGGGAGCTGTTTTTT
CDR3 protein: CASSIPRQSMDTGELFF

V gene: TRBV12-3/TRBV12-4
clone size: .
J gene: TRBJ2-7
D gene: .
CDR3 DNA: TGTGCCAGCAGTTCCCGGGTCAACTACGAGCAGTACTTC
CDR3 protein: CASSSRVNYEQYF

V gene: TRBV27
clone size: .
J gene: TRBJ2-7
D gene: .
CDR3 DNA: TGTGCCAGCAGTTGGGCGGGAAGAGGCGAGCAGTACTTC
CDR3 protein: CASSWAGRGEQYF

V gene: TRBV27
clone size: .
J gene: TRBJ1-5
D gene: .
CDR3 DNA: TGTGCCAGCAGTTTACACAGGACCCCCACCCCTCCCCAGCATTTT
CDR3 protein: CASSLHRTPTPPQHF

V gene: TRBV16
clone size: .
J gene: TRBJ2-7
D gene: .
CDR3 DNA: TGTGCCAGCAGCCAACTCCCGCCCGTGAGCGTCTCCTACGAGCAGTACTTC
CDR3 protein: CASSQLPPVSVSYEQYF

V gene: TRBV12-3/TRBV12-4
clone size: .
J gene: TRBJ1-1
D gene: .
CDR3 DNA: TGTGCCAGCACCCCAACTCGGGGTGAAGCTTTCTTT
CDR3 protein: CASTPTRGEAFF

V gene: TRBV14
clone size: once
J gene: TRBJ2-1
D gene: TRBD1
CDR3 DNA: TGTGCCAGCAGCGTACCGGGACAGGGGGCTCACGGCGGGACTAATGAGCAGTTCTTC
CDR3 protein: CASSVPGQGAHGGTNEQFF

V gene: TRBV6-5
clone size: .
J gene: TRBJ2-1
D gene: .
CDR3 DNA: TGTGCCAGCAGTTACTCGACTGGAGGTGAGCAGTTCTTC
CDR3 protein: CASSYSTGGEQFF

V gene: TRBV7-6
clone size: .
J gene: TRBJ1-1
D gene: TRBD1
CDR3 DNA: TGTGCCAGCAGCTCCGGACAGGGAGCTTTCTTT
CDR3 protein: CASSSGQGAFF

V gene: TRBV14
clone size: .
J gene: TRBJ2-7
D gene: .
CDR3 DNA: TGTGCCAGCAGCCAAAGAACAGTTCTTAGTCTGTACTTC
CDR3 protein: CASSQRTVLSLYF

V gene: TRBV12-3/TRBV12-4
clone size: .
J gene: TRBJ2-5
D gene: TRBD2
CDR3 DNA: TGTGCCAGCAGTCGGCGAACTAGCGGGGATAGGGAGACCCAGTACTTC
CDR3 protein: CASSRRTSGDRETQYF

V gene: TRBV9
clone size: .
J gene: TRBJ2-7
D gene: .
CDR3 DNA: TGTGCCAGCAGCTCCCTACCCTACGAGCAGTACTTC
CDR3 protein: CASSSLPYEQYF

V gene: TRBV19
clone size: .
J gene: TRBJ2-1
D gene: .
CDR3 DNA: TGTGCCACCTCAGGACGTTCCTACAATGAGCAGTTCTTC
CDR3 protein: CATSGRSYNEQFF

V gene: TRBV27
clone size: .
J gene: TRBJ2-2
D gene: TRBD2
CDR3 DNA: TGTGCCAGCAGTTTGGGTCGAGCGGGAGGGGTCACCGGGGAGCTGTTTTTT
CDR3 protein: CASSLGRAGGVTGELFF

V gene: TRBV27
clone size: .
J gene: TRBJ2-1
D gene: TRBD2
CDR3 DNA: TGTGCCAGCAGCAGACTAGCGGGCGAGAGGAATGAGCAGTTCTTC
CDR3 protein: CASSRLAGERNEQFF

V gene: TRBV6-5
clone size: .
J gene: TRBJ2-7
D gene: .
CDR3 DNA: TGTGCCAGCAGTTACCTACCGGGAATGGCGGGATACGAGCAGTACTTC
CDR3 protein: CASSYLPGMAGYEQYF